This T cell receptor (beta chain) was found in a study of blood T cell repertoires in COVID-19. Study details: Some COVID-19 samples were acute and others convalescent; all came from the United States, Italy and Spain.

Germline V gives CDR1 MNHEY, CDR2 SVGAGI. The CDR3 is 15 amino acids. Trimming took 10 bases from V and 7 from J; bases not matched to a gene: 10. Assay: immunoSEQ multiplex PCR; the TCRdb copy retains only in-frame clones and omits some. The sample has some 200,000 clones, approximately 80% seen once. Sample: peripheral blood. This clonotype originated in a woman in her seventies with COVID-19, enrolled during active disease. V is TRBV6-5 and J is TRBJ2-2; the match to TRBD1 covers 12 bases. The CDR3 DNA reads TGTGCCACCCGCGAGGGGACAGGGGGCCTCGGGGAGCTGTTTTTT. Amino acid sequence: CATREGTGGLGELFF.